Given below is one TCR beta chain in context. No antigen is known for it. This record belongs to a study of OX40 agonist ivuxolimab in advanced cancers. Study as a whole: Three patients responded partially, comprising one with hepatocellular carcinoma and two with cutaneous melanoma. The study, taken as a whole, reports: CD8+ T cells averaged more expanded clones than CD4+.

Collection of blood occurred at baseline, at cycle 4 day 1, and at cycle 7 day 1. Between the trimmed V and J ends, which lost 2 bases and 4 bases, there was a span of 5 bases. Germline CDR1 and CDR2: SNHLY and FYNNEI. This CDR3 region has 12 residues. The assay was immunoSEQ multiplex PCR, and TCRdb's table has in-frame clones only and misses some. The table lists over 85,000 clones, about 80% of them singletons, with around 1.6% in the top ten. The sequencing used CD4+ or CD8+ T cells sorted from blood, collected in a trial of the OX40 agonist ivuxolimab. The rearrangement joins TRBV2 to TRBJ1-1; D might be TRBD1 (5 bases). The clonotype was recovered from an adult with an advanced solid tumor such as melanoma, head and neck, liver or kidney cancer. The CDR3 DNA reads TGTGCCAGCAGTGAAAGGGGCACTGAAGCTTTCTTT. Residues: CASSERGTEAFF.